These T cell receptor beta chains were read from a single sample in a study of blood T cell repertoires in COVID-19. Produced via immunoSEQ multiplex PCR; TCRdb's table is partial and in-frame only. The sample holds fewer than 110,000 clones, under 95% seen once. Sequencing was performed on peripheral blood. These receptors all come from a woman aged 25 to 39 with acute or convalescent COVID-19. CDR3s include the opening cysteine and the closing phenylalanine or tryptophan. D genes are given only for firm matches. Only part of the rows carry a size: once, few, many, or a class if the clone is expanded.

v_gene: TRBV15; j_gene: TRBJ1-5; d_gene: -; abundance: -; CDR3aa: CATSAVDGVNQPQHF; CDR3nt: TGTGCCACCAGCGCGGTGGACGGGGTTAATCAGCCCCAGCATTTT
v_gene: TRBV19; j_gene: TRBJ1-6; d_gene: -; abundance: -; CDR3aa: CASSNRPPSPLHF; CDR3nt: TGTGCCAGTAGTAACAGGCCTCCCTCACCCCTCCACTTT
v_gene: TRBV5-1; j_gene: TRBJ1-2; d_gene: TRBD1; abundance: -; CDR3aa: CASSHEGQANYGYTF; CDR3nt: TGCGCCAGCAGCCATGAAGGACAGGCGAACTATGGCTACACCTTC
v_gene: TRBV3-1/TRBV3-2; j_gene: TRBJ1-2; d_gene: TRBD1; abundance: once; CDR3aa: CASEGQGAYGYTF; CDR3nt: TGTGCCAGCGAGGGACAGGGGGCATATGGCTACACCTTC
v_gene: TRBV4-3; j_gene: TRBJ2-1; d_gene: -; abundance: once; CDR3aa: CASSHAFGTGENEQFF; CDR3nt: TGCGCCAGCAGCCATGCCTTCGGGACTGGGGAGAATGAGCAGTTCTTC
v_gene: TRBV5-6; j_gene: TRBJ1-3; d_gene: -; abundance: -; CDR3aa: CASSLAGSGNTIYF; CDR3nt: TGTGCCAGCAGCTTGGCCGGCTCTGGAAACACCATATATTTT
v_gene: TRBV2; j_gene: TRBJ2-4; d_gene: TRBD2; abundance: -; CDR3aa: CASGVQPGLAPYF; CDR3nt: TGTGCCAGCGGGGTCCAACCGGGACTAGCCCCGTACTTC
v_gene: TRBV7-9; j_gene: TRBJ1-5; d_gene: -; abundance: -; CDR3aa: CASSWANSNQPQHF; CDR3nt: TGTGCCAGCAGCTGGGCTAATAGCAATCAGCCCCAGCATTTT
v_gene: TRBV27; j_gene: TRBJ2-1; d_gene: TRBD2; abundance: -; CDR3aa: CASSSPLAGGFNEQFF; CDR3nt: TGTGCCAGCAGTTCCCCACTAGCGGGGGGATTCAATGAGCAGTTCTTC
v_gene: TRBV27; j_gene: TRBJ1-6; d_gene: -; abundance: -; CDR3aa: CASSSGPYSPLHF; CDR3nt: TGTGCCAGCTCCTCAGGGCCCTATTCACCCCTCCACTTT
v_gene: TRBV20-1; j_gene: TRBJ1-2; d_gene: -; abundance: -; CDR3aa: CSAAHGYTF; CDR3nt: TGCAGTGCCGCGCATGGCTACACCTTC
v_gene: TRBV27; j_gene: TRBJ2-7; d_gene: TRBD2; abundance: -; CDR3aa: CASSLGTSGYEQYF; CDR3nt: TGTGCCAGCAGTTTAGGCACTAGCGGATACGAGCAGTACTTC
v_gene: TRBV5-4; j_gene: TRBJ1-5; d_gene: -; abundance: -; CDR3aa: CASSPDTSNQPQHF; CDR3nt: TGTGCCAGCAGCCCCGACACAAGCAATCAGCCCCAGCATTTT
v_gene: TRBV28; j_gene: TRBJ2-7; d_gene: TRBD2; abundance: once; CDR3aa: CASSSGGRGEQYF; CDR3nt: TGTGCCAGCAGTTCAGGCGGGAGAGGCGAGCAGTACTTC
v_gene: TRBV2; j_gene: TRBJ2-3; d_gene: -; abundance: -; CDR3aa: CASRAEGAYTDTQYF; CDR3nt: TGTGCCAGCAGGGCGGAGGGGGCCTACACAGATACGCAGTATTTT
v_gene: TRBV4-3; j_gene: TRBJ2-1; d_gene: -; abundance: -; CDR3aa: CASSQDPQLGEQFF; CDR3nt: TGCGCCAGCAGCCAAGATCCACAGCTGGGTGAGCAGTTCTTC
v_gene: TRBV30; j_gene: TRBJ1-6; d_gene: TRBD1; abundance: -; CDR3aa: CAWDELQGSSYNSPLHF; CDR3nt: TGTGCCTGGGACGAATTACAGGGGAGCTCCTATAATTCACCCCTCCACTTT
v_gene: TRBV28; j_gene: TRBJ1-2; d_gene: -; abundance: -; CDR3aa: CASSLSGGGYTF; CDR3nt: TGTGCCAGCAGTTTATCCGGGGGTGGCTACACCTTC
v_gene: TRBV28; j_gene: TRBJ2-7; d_gene: TRBD1; abundance: -; CDR3aa: CASSLTGDTLYEQYF; CDR3nt: TGTGCCAGCAGTTTAACAGGGGACACGCTGTACGAGCAGTACTTC
v_gene: TRBV4-3; j_gene: TRBJ2-3; d_gene: TRBD2; abundance: once; CDR3aa: CASSQERGVTDTQYF; CDR3nt: TGCGCCAGCAGCCAAGAGCGGGGGGTGACAGATACGCAGTATTTT
v_gene: TRBV5-1; j_gene: TRBJ1-5; d_gene: TRBD1; abundance: -; CDR3aa: CASSLGQGEAPQHF; CDR3nt: TGCGCCAGCAGCCTGGGACAGGGAGAAGCTCCCCAGCATTTT
v_gene: TRBV12-5; j_gene: TRBJ1-5; d_gene: TRBD1; abundance: -; CDR3aa: CASGFIQQGQPQHF; CDR3nt: TGTGCTAGTGGTTTCATCCAACAGGGGCAGCCCCAGCATTTT
v_gene: TRBV6-5; j_gene: TRBJ1-2; d_gene: TRBD1; abundance: -; CDR3aa: CASSSFGQGDYGYTF; CDR3nt: TGTGCCAGCAGTTCCTTCGGACAGGGAGATTATGGCTACACCTTC
v_gene: TRBV12-3/TRBV12-4; j_gene: TRBJ1-5; d_gene: -; abundance: -; CDR3aa: CASSFNSNQPQHF; CDR3nt: TGTGCCAGCAGTTTCAATAGCAATCAGCCCCAGCATTTT
v_gene: TRBV28; j_gene: TRBJ2-1; d_gene: -; abundance: -; CDR3aa: CASSLEDYRPYNEQFF; CDR3nt: TGTGCCAGCAGTTTGGAAGACTATCGCCCCTACAATGAGCAGTTCTTC
v_gene: TRBV11-3; j_gene: TRBJ1-3; d_gene: -; abundance: -; CDR3aa: CASSPIRGTIYF; CDR3nt: TGTGCCAGCAGCCCCATAAGGGGCACCATATATTTT
v_gene: TRBV18; j_gene: TRBJ1-1; d_gene: TRBD1; abundance: -; CDR3aa: CASSWTGNMNTEAFF; CDR3nt: TGTGCCAGCTCATGGACAGGGAACATGAACACTGAAGCTTTCTTT
v_gene: TRBV4-1; j_gene: TRBJ2-1; d_gene: TRBD2; abundance: -; CDR3aa: CASSQNGLAGVDEQFF; CDR3nt: TGCGCCAGCAGCCAAAACGGACTAGCGGGAGTGGATGAGCAGTTCTTC
v_gene: TRBV19; j_gene: TRBJ1-5; d_gene: TRBD1; abundance: -; CDR3aa: CASSSDRGGDQPQHF; CDR3nt: TGTGCCAGTAGTTCGGACAGGGGGGGCGATCAGCCCCAGCATTTT
v_gene: TRBV5-1; j_gene: TRBJ1-4; d_gene: -; abundance: -; CDR3aa: CASSGQSNEKLFF; CDR3nt: TGCGCCAGCAGCGGACAGTCCAATGAAAAACTGTTTTTT
v_gene: TRBV7-3; j_gene: TRBJ2-4; d_gene: TRBD1; abundance: -; CDR3aa: CASSPGDRGTPKNIQYF; CDR3nt: TGTGCCAGCAGCCCTGGGGACAGGGGGACGCCAAAAAACATTCAGTACTTC
v_gene: TRBV7-2; j_gene: TRBJ2-7; d_gene: TRBD2; abundance: -; CDR3aa: CASSLAGGGISYEQYF; CDR3nt: TGTGCCAGCAGCTTAGCTGGGGGGGGAATTTCCTACGAGCAGTACTTC
v_gene: TRBV18; j_gene: TRBJ1-2; d_gene: -; abundance: once; CDR3aa: CASSPQALYGYTF; CDR3nt: TGTGCCAGCTCACCGCAGGCCCTCTATGGCTACACCTTC
v_gene: TRBV30; j_gene: TRBJ1-3; d_gene: -; abundance: -; CDR3aa: CAWTQVHSGNTIYF; CDR3nt: TGTGCCTGGACACAAGTTCACTCTGGAAACACCATATATTTT